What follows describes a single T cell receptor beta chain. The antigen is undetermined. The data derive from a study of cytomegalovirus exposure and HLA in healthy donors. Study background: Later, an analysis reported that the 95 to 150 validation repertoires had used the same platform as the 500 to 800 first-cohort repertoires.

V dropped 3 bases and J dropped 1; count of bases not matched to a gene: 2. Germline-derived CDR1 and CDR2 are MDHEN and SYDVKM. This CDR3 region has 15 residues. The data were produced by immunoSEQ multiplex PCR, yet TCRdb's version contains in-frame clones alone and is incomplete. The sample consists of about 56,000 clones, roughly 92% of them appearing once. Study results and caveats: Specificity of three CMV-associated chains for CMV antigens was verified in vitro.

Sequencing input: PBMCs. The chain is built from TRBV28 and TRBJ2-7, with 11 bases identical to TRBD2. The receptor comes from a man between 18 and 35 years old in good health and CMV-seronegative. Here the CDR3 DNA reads TGTGCCAGCAGTTTGTTAGCGGGAGGGTCCTACGAGCAGTACTTC. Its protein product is CASSLLAGGSYEQYF. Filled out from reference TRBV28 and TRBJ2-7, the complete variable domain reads DVKVTQSSRYLVKRTGEKVFLECVQDMDHENMFWYRQDPGLGLRLIYFSYDVKMKEKGDIPEGYSVSREKKERFSLILESASTNQTSMYLCASSLLAGGSYEQYFGPGTRLTVT.